A single sample gave rise to the 15 T cell receptor beta chains below, sequenced in a study of blood T cell repertoires in COVID-19. TCRdb's copy holds only in-frame clones and misses some; the assay was immunoSEQ multiplex PCR. Of 130,000 to 150,000 clones detected, 75% to 90% appear once; the ten largest clones hold 6.5% to 9.5%. The sequencing sample was made of peripheral blood. Receptor source: a woman aged 60 to 75 with COVID-19, enrolled during active disease.

This clone was counted a single time. V and J are TRBV6-1 and TRBJ1-4, with TRBD1 matching 9 bases. The ends lost 2 bases at V and 7 bases at J; junction bases unmatched: 11. The V gene's germline CDR1 is MNHNS and CDR2 SASEGT. The CDR3 length is 17 residues. This CDR3 is CASSEIWAGQGAEKLFF. CDR3 in DNA: TGTGCCAGCAGTGAAATTTGGGCGGGACAGGGCGCTGAAAAACTGTTTTTT.

The CDR3 loop reads CGWGGQEQFF. CDR3 bases: TGCGGATGGGGGGGGCAAGAGCAGTTCTTC. V gene TRBV20-1 combines with J gene TRBJ2-1; D may be TRBD2 (7 bases). In germline, CDR1 is DFQATT, CDR2 SNEGSKA (reference sequence). The CDR3 is made up of 10 amino acids.

CDR3 protein: CACLRRQGTNYGYTF. The CDR3 DNA reads as TGTGCCTGCCTTCGTAGACAGGGGACTAACTATGGCTACACCTTC. This chain connects TRBV30 to TRBJ1-2; 8 bases fit TRBD1. The J segment lost 0 bases and the V segment lost 6 bases, leaving 9 bases of the junction unmatched. CDR1 GTSNPN and CDR2 SVGIG come from the germline V gene (reference sequence). The CDR3 has 15 residues.

J is TRBJ2-2 and V is TRBV27, with D uncertain. V was cut by 4 bases and J by 8 bases, with 8 bases left in between. From germline, CDR1 is MNHEY and CDR2 SMNVEV (reference sequence). CDR3 length: 12 residues. The chain's CDR3 is CASSWSRGELFF. CDR3 in DNA: TGTGCCAGCAGTTGGTCGAGGGGGGAGCTGTTTTTT.

This clone was detected a few times. The chain couples TRBV6-2 or TRBV6-3 to TRBJ1-2, with 10 bases fitting TRBD1. Germline loops: CDR1 MNHEY, CDR2 SVGEGT. Losses at the gene ends were 2 bases for V and 5 bases for J; bases not matched to a gene: 20. The CDR3 loop spans 20 amino acids. The chain's CDR3 is CASSYRGRQGALFQLYGYTF. The CDR3 DNA reads as TGTGCCAGCAGTTACCGGGGACGACAGGGGGCCTTATTTCAGTTATATGGCTACACCTTC.

This chain uses TRBV5-4 with TRBJ2-7, with no clear D. V shed 5 bases and J shed 5 bases, with 11 bases lying between them. This CDR3 has 12 residues. The germline V gene encodes CDR1 SGHNT and CDR2 YYREEE (reference sequence). In DNA form, the CDR3 reads TGTGCCAGCAGTACCGGGTTCAACGAGCAGTACTTC. It encodes CASSTGFNEQYF. Full variable domain (remainder filled in from reference TRBV5-4 and TRBJ2-7): ETGVTQSPTHLIKTRGQQVTLRCSSQSGHNTVSWYQQALGQGPQFIFQYYREEENGRGNFPPRFSGLQFPNYSSELNVNALELDDSALYLCASSTGFNEQYFGPGTRLTVT.

Notes on this clone: This sample also contains other DNA sequences that code for the same CDR3. The chain employs TRBV20-1 and TRBJ1-2, with D perhaps matching TRBD1 (6 bases). This CDR3 contains 11 residues. Trimming took 5 bases from V and 6 from J, leaving 10 bases between them. Germline V gives CDR1 DFQATT, CDR2 SNEGSKA (reference sequence). CDR3 amino acids: CSARQVDGYTF. CDR3 sequence (DNA): TGCAGTGCTCGACAGGTAGATGGCTACACCTTC.

This clone was picked up a small number of times. The genes are TRBV24-1 and TRBJ2-1; 11 bases map to TRBD1. Germline loops: CDR1 KGHDR, CDR2 SFDVKD. With 4 bases clipped from V and 7 bases from J, the junction kept 8 bases outside the gene matches. The length of the CDR3 is 16 residues. CDR3 loop: CATSDPRGQGDNEQFF. The CDR3 DNA reads as TGTGCCACCAGTGACCCTCGGGGACAGGGGGATAATGAGCAGTTCTTC.

This chain connects TRBV7-9 to TRBJ2-7; maybe TRBD1 (6 bases). CDR3 length: 15 amino acids. The V end lost 4 bases, the J end lost 5 bases, and 18 bases lay between the germline ends. Germline V gene lookup returns CDR1 SEHNR and CDR2 FQNEAQ (reference sequence). CDR3 residues: CASSSAGTPLDEQYF. In DNA form, the CDR3 reads TGTGCCAGCAGCTCGGCCGGGACACCCCTTGACGAGCAGTACTTC.

The V gene is TRBV7-3, the J gene TRBJ2-3, with a weak D call TRBD2 (5 bases). V was shortened by 4 bases and J by 4 bases, with 9 bases between the two germline ends. Germline V gene data show CDR1 as SGHTA and CDR2 as FQGTGA. The CDR3 totals 13 residues. This CDR3 reads CASSSGGSDTQYF. The CDR3 bases are TGTGCCAGCAGCTCTGGAGGTTCAGATACGCAGTATTTT. Full variable domain (remainder filled in from reference TRBV7-3 and TRBJ2-3): GAGVSQTPSNKVTEKGKYVELRCDPISGHTALYWYRQSLGQGPEFLIYFQGTGAADDSGLPNDRFFAVRPEGSVSTLKIQRTERGDSAVYLCASSSGGSDTQYFGPGTRLTVL.

The chain recombines TRBV2 with TRBJ2-7, with D possibly matching TRBD1 (6 bases). This CDR3 comprises 16 residues. The germline V gene has CDR1 SNHLY and CDR2 FYNNEI. V lost 2 bases to trimming and J lost 3 bases, with 17 bases between them. CDR3 loop: CASSELGQGTIYEQYF. The DNA of the CDR3 is TGTGCCAGCAGTGAACTCGGTCAGGGGACCATCTACGAGCAGTACTTC.

The CDR3 reads CASSLEEGIPLTRETQYF. Here the CDR3 DNA reads TGTGCCAGCAGCCTAGAGGAGGGGATCCCCCTCACGAGAGAGACCCAGTACTTC. The chain employs TRBV7-2 and TRBJ2-5, with D possibly TRBD2 on 6 matching bases. The CDR3 has 18 amino acids. Looked up from germline, CDR1 is SGHTA and CDR2 is FQGNSA. V was cut by 5 bases and J by 4 bases, with 26 bases left in between.

This chain connects TRBV12-5 to TRBJ1-1; 8 nucleotides line up with TRBD1. The CDR3 loop spans 17 amino acids. Germline V lookup: CDR1 LGHNT, CDR2 FRNRAP. J was trimmed by 4 bases and V by 0 bases; bases with no gene match: 10. The CDR3 here is CASGLVLTGVVITEAFF. CDR3 bases: TGTGCTAGTGGTTTGGTACTGACAGGGGTCGTAATCACTGAAGCTTTCTTT. The variable domain in full, completed from reference TRBV12-5 and TRBJ1-1, reads DARVTQTPRHKVTEMGQEVTMRCQPILGHNTVFWYRQTMMQGLELLAYFRNRAPLDDSGMPKDRFSAEMPDATLATLKIQPSEPRDSAVYFCASGLVLTGVVITEAFFGQGTRLTVV.

The V gene is TRBV4-2, the J gene TRBJ2-2; the D gene is possibly TRBD2 (7 bases). This CDR3 is 18 amino acids long. V gave up 0 bases and J gave up 4 bases, with 18 bases separating them. Germline V gene data show CDR1 as LGHNA and CDR2 as YNFKEQ. DNA for the CDR3: TGTGCCAGCAGCCAAGATCCCATGGGGGGGCTAGTCACCGGGGAGCTGTTTTTT. This sequence encodes CASSQDPMGGLVTGELFF.

The chain is built from TRBV5-4 and TRBJ2-2; a possible D gene is TRBD2 (7 bases). V was pared by 1 base and J by 5 bases, with 12 bases between. The CDR3 is made up of 15 amino acids. Looked up from germline, CDR1 is SGHNT and CDR2 is YYREEE (reference sequence). The CDR3 region has the DNA TGTGCCAGCAGCTTGCGGGGGGCAGGAACCGGGGAGCTGTTTTTT. Translation gives CASSLRGAGTGELFF.